The text below deals with one T cell receptor beta chain. This CDR3 comprises 14 residues. J was trimmed by 0 bases and V by 7 bases; bases with no gene match: 6. Germline-derived CDR1 and CDR2 are SGHRS and YFSETQ. This sample was included in a study of blood T cell repertoires in COVID-19. Study details: Acute-phase and convalescent COVID-19 samples originated in the United States, Italy and Spain. PBMCs, B-cell-depleted T cells, or T cells provided the cDNA or gDNA that made up the material.

Authors' methods: Estimation of nucleated cell counts was performed using reference gene primer amplification. Only in-frame clones appear in the TCRdb table, and some are missing; sequencing was by immunoSEQ multiplex PCR. V, J and clone size derive from that table, while D and trimming were established from the DNA sequence. The sample records some 300,000 clones, around 88% being singletons. Sequencing was done on a sample of peripheral blood. The chain uses TRBV5-1 and TRBJ1-2; 7 bases line up with TRBD1. The TCR comes from a woman aged 30 to 39 who had recovered from COVID-19. The CDR3 spells CASRATGTNYGYTF. CDR3 in DNA: TGCGCCAGCCGTGCGACAGGGACTAACTATGGCTACACCTTC.